This T cell receptor beta chain was captured by sequencing in a study of cytomegalovirus exposure and HLA in healthy donors. General study results and limits: Associated with HLA alleles at 0.05 false discovery rate in a later analysis were some 16,000 TCR beta sequences. A later analysis showed that HLA-associated TCR beta chains had undergone more clonal expansion than equally common others. HLA restriction was apparent for most CMV-associated TCR beta chains in a later analysis. One cluster of highly shared sequence variants probably arose as a sequencing artifact.

The PCR had 60 Vbeta and 13 Jbeta primers. Generated by immunoSEQ multiplex PCR, the TCRdb table keeps only in-frame clones and is missing some. The sample holds fewer than 150,000 clones, approximately 77% seen once. On this clone itself: Its antigen is as yet unknown.

Germline lookup yields CDR1 SGDLS and CDR2 YYNGEE. J gave up 6 bases and V 5 bases, and 14 bases lay outside the gene matches. This CDR3 has 16 residues. The rearrangement uses TRBV9 and TRBJ2-3; TRBD2 aligns across 8 bases. The sequenced material came from PBMCs. This clonotype originated in a woman between 45 and 60 years old in good health and CMV-seronegative. CDR3 nucleotides: TGTGCCAGCAGTATGCGGGGGGCCACACTAGGGGATACGCAGTATTTT. Translated: CASSMRGATLGDTQYF.